The rows below give T cell receptor beta chains drawn from one sample of a study of CD8 T cells in Susac syndrome. A single record per CDR3 protein comes from TCRdb applying MiXCR to the immunoSEQ multiplex PCR reads. The data show around 130,000 distinct CDR3 sequences, around 94% seen once. What was sequenced was CD4+ T cells from PBMCs. These receptors were collected from a human donor with multiple sclerosis. The CDR3 runs from the conserved cysteine through the conserved F or W. The order of the fields is J gene, V gene, CDR3 protein.

>TRBJ1-4|TRBV5-4
CASSLPGGVANEKLFF
>TRBJ1-1|TRBV6-5
CATSPHRENTEAFF
>TRBJ1-2|TRBV18
CASSPNPYGYTF
>TRBJ1-1|TRBV3-1
CASRGAVQNTEAFF
>TRBJ2-5|TRBV7-6
CASSLKKAYQETQYF
>TRBJ2-5|TRBV20-1
CSATTSGGSGETQYF
>TRBJ1-5|TRBV19
CASSPGPHRGNQPQHF
>TRBJ2-5|TRBV29-1
CSARGGSGTQYF
>TRBJ1-4|TRBV7-9
CASSFNLRGEKLFF
>TRBJ2-2|TRBV7-2
CASSLARTNTGELFF
>TRBJ2-4|TRBV2
CASSDRDGIQYF
>TRBJ1-1|TRBV3-1
CASSTVRGAHMNTEAFF
>TRBJ1-5|TRBV24-1
CATSDSGREQPQHF
>TRBJ2-7|TRBV6-6
CASSYSRGYEQYF
>TRBJ1-6|TRBV13
CASSNQRGEGSYNSPLHF
>TRBJ1-5|TRBV3-1
CASSPTYSNQPQHF
>TRBJ2-7|TRBV29-1
CSVTFRAYEQYF
>TRBJ1-2|TRBV29-1
CSVGYGPYGYTF
>TRBJ2-2|TRBV6-2/TRBV6-3
CASSAGNANTGELFF
>TRBJ1-2|TRBV6-2/TRBV6-3
CASRRGQANYGYTF
>TRBJ1-2|TRBV19
CASMERTLYGYTF
>TRBJ1-5|TRBV10-3
CAISESGHSNQPQHF
>TRBJ1-5|TRBV19
CASSTGQGNQPQHF
>TRBJ2-3|TRBV5-1
CASSEGHLLDTQYF
>TRBJ2-7|TRBV6-1
CASSPTQERAYEQYF
>TRBJ2-4|TRBV19
CASSMSPSGSGNIQYF
>TRBJ1-1|TRBV10-3
CAIGSVGRGTEAFF
>TRBJ1-2|TRBV2
CASSESAAGYGYTF
>TRBJ2-7|TRBV7-9
CASSLPGHKQYF
>TRBJ1-5|TRBV6-5
CASSYGGEGNQPQHF
>TRBJ2-3|TRBV20-1
CSAFGGASTDTQYF
>TRBJ1-2|TRBV18
CASSPGVASLEDTF
>TRBJ2-3|TRBV12-3/TRBV12-4
CASSLALGGARLGTQYF
>TRBJ1-1|TRBV2
CASVDREGTEAFF
>TRBJ2-3|TRBV7-2
CASSLDAGGPIYTQYF
>TRBJ2-1|TRBV25-1
CASVGQLQDEQFF
>TRBJ1-5|TRBV19
CASSWDRSIQPQHF
>TRBJ1-5|TRBV12-3/TRBV12-4
CASSLEGANNQPQHF
>TRBJ2-3|TRBV5-1
CASSLFTAHPDTQYF
>TRBJ1-2|TRBV12-3/TRBV12-4
CASSPLPEISYTF
>TRBJ2-7|TRBV7-9
CASSIRGPFWTGDHEQYF
>TRBJ2-3|TRBV19
CASSRSGGIDTQYF
>TRBJ2-7|TRBV12-3/TRBV12-4
CASSQYREQYF
>TRBJ1-2|TRBV7-2
CASSPAAGFDGYTF
>TRBJ1-6|TRBV5-1
CASSLRTGWGSDSPLHF
>TRBJ2-3|TRBV4-3
CASAGARGDTQYF
>TRBJ1-1|TRBV29-1
CSGQWWNTEAFF
>TRBJ2-7|TRBV6-2/TRBV6-3
CASSYSGTGPYEQYF
>TRBJ1-4|TRBV7-2
CASSFLQGTNEKLFF
>TRBJ2-1|TRBV5-1
CASSYSSAGGSYNEQFF
>TRBJ1-1|TRBV5-1
CASSLAEAERTEAFF
>TRBJ2-5|TRBV12-3/TRBV12-4
CASSLNSGGAKETQYF
>TRBJ1-5|TRBV9
CASSEGGISNQPQHF
>TRBJ1-2|TRBV5-6
CASSSGSPRLTNYGYTF
>TRBJ1-1|TRBV29-1
CSADRDTEAFF